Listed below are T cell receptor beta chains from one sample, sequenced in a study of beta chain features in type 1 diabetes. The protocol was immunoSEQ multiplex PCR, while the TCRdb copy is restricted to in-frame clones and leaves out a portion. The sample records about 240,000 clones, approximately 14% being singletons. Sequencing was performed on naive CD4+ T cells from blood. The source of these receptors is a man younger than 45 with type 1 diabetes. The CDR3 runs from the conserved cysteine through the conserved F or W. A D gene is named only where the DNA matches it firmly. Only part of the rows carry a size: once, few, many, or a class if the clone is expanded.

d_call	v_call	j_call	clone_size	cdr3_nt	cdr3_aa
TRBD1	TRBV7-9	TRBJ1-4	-	TGTGCCAGCAGCCCGGAGGGACAGGGGGGTGAAAAACTGTTTTTT	CASSPEGQGGEKLFF
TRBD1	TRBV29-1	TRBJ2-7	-	TGCAGCGTTGAAGATCCCAACAGGGGCTACGAGCAGTACTTC	CSVEDPNRGYEQYF
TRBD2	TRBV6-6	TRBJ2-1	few	TGTGCCAGCAGTTACCGGGCGGGGGTCAGTGGGGAGCAGTTCTTC	CASSYRAGVSGEQFF
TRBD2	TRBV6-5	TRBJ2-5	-	TGTGCCAGCAGTTACTCCCAGGGAGGGCAAGAGACCCAGTACTTC	CASSYSQGGQETQYF
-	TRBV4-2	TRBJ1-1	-	TGTGCCAGCAGCCAAGTGGGGGGAGAAGCTTTCTTT	CASSQVGGEAFF
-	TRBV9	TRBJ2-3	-	TGTGCCAGCAGCGTATCCGCAGGGGCCACAGATACGCAGTATTTT	CASSVSAGATDTQYF
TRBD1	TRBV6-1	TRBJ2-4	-	TGTGCCAGCAGTAACCAGGGGGCAGGGAACATTCAGTACTTC	CASSNQGAGNIQYF
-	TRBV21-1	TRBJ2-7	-	TGTGCCAGCAGCAGGCCTCGAGACCACCACGGGACAATGTACTTC	CASSRPRDHHGTMYF
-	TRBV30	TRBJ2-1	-	TGTGCCTGGGAAACCGGGACTCCTTCCTACAATGAGCAGTTCTTC	CAWETGTPSYNEQFF
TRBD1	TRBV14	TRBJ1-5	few	TGTGCCAGCAGCCAAGAATCGTTGGACAGGGGTTGGCCCCAGCATTTT	CASSQESLDRGWPQHF
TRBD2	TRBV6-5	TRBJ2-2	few	TGTGCCAGCAGAGGACTAGCGGGATACACCGGGGAGCTGTTTTTT	CASRGLAGYTGELFF
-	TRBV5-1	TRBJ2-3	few	TGCGCCAGCAGCTTAACGGGGGTGAGCACAGATACGCAGTATTTT	CASSLTGVSTDTQYF
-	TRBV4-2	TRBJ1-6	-	TGTGCCAGCAGCCGGACCTCAGGGGATAATTCACCCCTCCACTTT	CASSRTSGDNSPLHF
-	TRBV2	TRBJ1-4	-	TGTGCCAGCTCCTTGGTGGAGGCCGGTGAAAAACTGTTTTTT	CASSLVEAGEKLFF